This is a list of T cell receptor beta chains from one sample in a study of T cells in localized non-small cell lung cancer. Assay: immunoSEQ multiplex PCR; the TCRdb copy retains only in-frame clones and omits some. The table lists thousands of clones, 25% of them singletons. Sequences were derived from normal lung tissue next to the tumor, sampled before any cancer treatment. The receptors were gathered from a male donor at least 60 years old with stage II lung adenocarcinoma. CDR3s include the opening cysteine and the closing phenylalanine or tryptophan. The order of the fields is J gene, clone size, V gene, D gene, CDR3 protein, CDR3 DNA. The D gene is left open where the match is weak. Some rows have no size entry. The others give once, few or many, or a class for an expanded clone.

>TRBJ2-1|NA|TRBV28|TRBD2
CASSTQGGRISNEQFF
TGTGCCAGCAGTACCCAGGGCGGGAGGATCAGCAATGAGCAGTTCTTC
>TRBJ2-5|few|TRBV6-8|NA
CASSYLDSYQETQYF
TGTGCCAGCAGTTACCTGGACAGTTATCAAGAGACCCAGTACTTC
>TRBJ2-1|NA|TRBV6-7|TRBD2
CASQRGNEQFF
TGTGCCAGCCAGCGGGGAAATGAGCAGTTCTTC
>TRBJ2-1|NA|TRBV5-1|TRBD1
CASSLGDRGSSYNEQFF
TGCGCCAGCAGCTTGGGGGACAGAGGGTCCTCCTACAATGAGCAGTTCTTC
>TRBJ2-1|NA|TRBV28|TRBD1
CASSLSRGTAFGEQFF
TGTGCCAGCAGTTTGTCGCGTGGGACAGCATTCGGTGAGCAGTTCTTC
>TRBJ2-7|NA|TRBV25-1|NA
CASSEYAGGRYEQYF
TGTGCCAGCAGTGAATATGCAGGGGGGAGATACGAGCAGTACTTC
>TRBJ1-5|NA|TRBV6-7|NA
CASSYRAGNQPQHF
TGTGCCAGCAGCTACAGGGCTGGCAATCAGCCCCAGCATTTT
>TRBJ2-7|NA|TRBV6-8|NA
CASSRTPGASSYEQYF
TGTGCCAGCAGCCGAACCCCAGGGGCTAGCTCCTACGAGCAGTACTTC
>TRBJ1-1|NA|TRBV6-8|NA
CASNQRGWAEAFF
TGTGCCAGCAACCAAAGAGGGTGGGCTGAAGCTTTCTTT
>TRBJ2-1|NA|TRBV10-3|NA
CAISESGSNEQFF
TGTGCCATCAGTGAGTCAGGGAGCAATGAGCAGTTCTTC
>TRBJ2-7|NA|TRBV28|TRBD2
CASSLALAGVKEQYF
TGTGCCAGCAGTTTAGCCCTAGCGGGCGTTAAAGAGCAGTACTTC
>TRBJ2-7|few|TRBV11-3|TRBD1
CASSHWDRTYEQYF
TGTGCCAGCAGCCACTGGGACAGAACCTACGAGCAGTACTTC
>TRBJ2-5|NA|TRBV30|NA
CAWSGGTQETQYF
TGTGCCTGGAGTGGGGGTACTCAAGAGACCCAGTACTTC
>TRBJ2-7|few|TRBV6-8|NA
CASSYGPGGSYEQYF
TGTGCCAGCAGTTACGGGCCAGGGGGGTCCTACGAGCAGTACTTC
>TRBJ2-7|once|TRBV10-2|TRBD1
CASSGQGGEQYF
TGCGCCAGCAGCGGACAGGGCGGCGAGCAGTACTTC
>TRBJ2-3|few|TRBV11-3|NA
CASSQTRHTDTQYF
TGTGCCAGCAGCCAAACCCGCCACACAGATACGCAGTATTTT
>TRBJ1-2|NA|TRBV11-3|NA
CASSSTLTGNYGYTF
TGTGCCAGCAGCTCGACCCTAACAGGGAACTATGGCTACACCTTC
>TRBJ2-1|few|TRBV6-8|NA
CASSATYTGLIHNEQFF
TGTGCCAGCAGTGCTACTTATACAGGGCTAATCCACAATGAGCAGTTCTTC
>TRBJ2-2|few|TRBV5-1|TRBD2
CASSSVLRLWRGDTGELFF
TGCGCCAGCAGCTCGGTTCTCCGTTTGTGGCGGGGGGACACCGGGGAGCTGTTTTTT
>TRBJ2-7|NA|TRBV5-1|TRBD1
CASSPTGTEGEQYF
TGCGCCAGCAGCCCGACAGGGACCGAGGGCGAGCAGTACTTC
>TRBJ1-3|NA|TRBV6-8|NA
CAISGGVGDTIYF
TGTGCCATCAGCGGGGGGGTCGGCGACACCATATATTTT
>TRBJ1-1|few|TRBV6-8|NA
CASSYEQDTEAFF
TGTGCCAGCAGTTACGAGCAGGACACTGAAGCTTTCTTT
>TRBJ1-3|medium-sized|TRBV11-3|NA
CASSPRDGNSGNTIYF
TGTGCCAGCAGCCCACGGGACGGAAACTCTGGAAACACCATATATTTT
>TRBJ2-7|NA|TRBV18|NA
CASSRRDTEYEQYF
TGTGCCAGCTCACGCCGGGACACGGAGTACGAGCAGTACTTC
>TRBJ2-3|medium-sized|TRBV11-3|NA
CASSPRGSVGGTDTQYF
TGTGCCAGCAGCCCCCGGGGTAGCGTGGGGGGCACAGATACGCAGTATTTT
>TRBJ2-7|NA|TRBV6-8|TRBD2
CASSDRSSGSYEQYF
TGTGCCAGCAGTGACCGAAGTAGCGGGAGCTACGAGCAGTACTTC
>TRBJ2-1|few|TRBV28|TRBD1
CASRTGGWGNEQFF
TGTGCCAGCAGGACAGGGGGCTGGGGCAATGAGCAGTTCTTC
>TRBJ1-2|NA|TRBV18|NA
CASSPPIEALNYGYTF
TGTGCCAGCTCACCACCGATAGAGGCTCTAAACTATGGCTACACCTTC
>TRBJ1-5|NA|TRBV11-3|NA
CASSPGRVNQPQHF
TGTGCCAGCAGCCCCGGGAGGGTGAATCAGCCCCAGCATTTT
>TRBJ2-7|NA|TRBV29-1|NA
CSVLDFPEGDDEQYF
TGCAGCGTTCTCGACTTCCCGGAGGGTGATGACGAGCAGTACTTC
>TRBJ1-1|few|TRBV11-3|NA
CASSLTLLNTEAFF
TGTGCCAGCAGCTTAACGCTCCTGAACACTGAAGCTTTCTTT
>TRBJ1-2|NA|TRBV19|NA
CASSMRMGQGNGYTF
TGTGCCAGTAGTATGAGAATGGGACAAGGAAATGGCTACACCTTC
>TRBJ1-4|NA|TRBV11-3|NA
CASSLVGGALHPKLFF
TGTGCCAGCAGCTTGGTCGGTGGGGCCCTTCACCCAAAACTGTTTTTT
>TRBJ2-7|medium-sized|TRBV11-3|NA
CASSPNRTATYEQYF
TGTGCCAGCAGCCCGAATCGGACAGCAACCTACGAGCAGTACTTC
>TRBJ1-4|few|TRBV7-5|NA
CASSLTGTYNEKLFF
TGTGCCAGCAGCCTGACAGGGACCTATAATGAAAAACTGTTTTTT
>TRBJ2-7|few|TRBV23-1|NA
CASSLEQGPSYEQYF
TGCGCCAGCAGCTTGGAGCAGGGACCCTCCTACGAGCAGTACTTC
>TRBJ2-7|NA|TRBV11-3|TRBD1
CASGVQGASYEQYF
TGTGCCAGCGGGGTGCAGGGGGCGTCCTACGAGCAGTACTTC
>TRBJ2-7|NA|TRBV19|TRBD1
CASKGAGQAYEQYF
TGTGCCAGTAAGGGGGCAGGGCAGGCCTACGAGCAGTACTTC
>TRBJ1-6|NA|TRBV30|TRBD1
CAWSRDSYSPLHF
TGTGCCTGGAGCCGGGACAGCTATTCACCCCTCCACTTT
>TRBJ2-3|medium-sized|TRBV11-3|TRBD2
CASRPIAGGPPDTQYF
TGTGCCAGCAGGCCCATAGCGGGGGGACCTCCGGATACGCAGTATTTT
>TRBJ1-3|NA|TRBV6-8|NA
CASSPSTGNLGNTIYF
TGTGCCAGCAGCCCATCAACAGGGAATCTAGGAAACACCATATATTTT
>TRBJ1-5|NA|TRBV28|TRBD1
CASSLIGTGGLLSNQPQHF
TGTGCCAGCAGTTTGATTGGGACAGGGGGTCTATTGAGCAATCAGCCCCAGCATTTT
>TRBJ2-5|NA|TRBV6-8|NA
CASSGYIGRGETQYF
TGTGCCAGCAGTGGGTACATCGGGCGGGGAGAGACCCAGTACTTC
>TRBJ2-7|NA|TRBV10-2|NA
CATRRDSGIEQYF
TGCGCCACCCGGCGGGACTCGGGGATCGAGCAGTACTTC
>TRBJ1-5|few|TRBV6-8|TRBD1
CASIKDRVPNQPQHF
TGTGCCAGCATCAAAGACAGGGTACCCAATCAGCCCCAGCATTTT
>TRBJ1-1|medium-sized|TRBV11-3|NA
CASSLVNSQNTEAFF
TGTGCCAGCAGCTTAGTAAACAGTCAGAACACTGAAGCTTTCTTT
>TRBJ1-4|few|TRBV6-8|NA
CASSSPGTLSYEKLFF
TGTGCCAGCAGTTCCCCCGGGACTCTGTCGTATGAAAAACTGTTTTTT
>TRBJ2-3|NA|TRBV4-1|TRBD2
CASSQEGGARTDTQYF
TGCGCCAGCAGCCAAGAGGGAGGGGCGAGAACAGATACGCAGTATTTT
>TRBJ2-1|NA|TRBV14|NA
CASSQDLREWDEQFF
TGTGCCAGCAGCCAAGATCTGAGGGAGTGGGATGAGCAGTTCTTC
>TRBJ2-1|few|TRBV19|NA
CASSRGRNRNEQFF
TGTGCCAGTAGTAGAGGAAGGAATAGGAATGAGCAGTTCTTC
>TRBJ2-2|NA|TRBV19|TRBD1
CASSGSDRPNTGELFF
TGTGCCAGTAGTGGTTCGGACAGGCCAAACACCGGGGAGCTGTTTTTT
>TRBJ1-5|NA|TRBV6-8|TRBD1
CASTGGRDQPQHF
TGTGCCAGTACAGGGGGGAGAGATCAGCCCCAGCATTTT
>TRBJ1-1|medium-sized|TRBV9|NA
CASSVGAVTEAFF
TGTGCCAGCAGCGTAGGGGCGGTCACTGAAGCTTTCTTT
>TRBJ2-2|NA|TRBV7-1|NA
CASSYRRGGELFF
TGTGCCAGCAGCTACCGAAGGGGCGGGGAGCTGTTTTTT
>TRBJ1-5|few|TRBV6-8|TRBD1
CASVDYTGGNQPQHF
TGTGCCAGCGTGGACTATACAGGGGGGAATCAGCCCCAGCATTTT
>TRBJ2-2|few|TRBV11-3|NA
CASRTRGRGDTGELFF
TGTGCCAGCCGGACGAGGGGGCGGGGTGACACCGGGGAGCTGTTTTTT
>TRBJ1-4|few|TRBV19|NA
CASRRQAYATNEKLFF
TGTGCCAGTAGGAGACAGGCCTATGCAACTAATGAAAAACTGTTTTTT
>TRBJ2-5|medium-sized|TRBV6-8|TRBD2
CASSIKRGGGVAQYF
TGTGCCAGCAGCATTAAGCGGGGGGGAGGGGTAGCCCAGTACTTC
>TRBJ1-3|few|TRBV6-8|NA
CASRGSGNTIYF
TGTGCCAGCCGTGGTTCTGGAAACACCATATATTTT